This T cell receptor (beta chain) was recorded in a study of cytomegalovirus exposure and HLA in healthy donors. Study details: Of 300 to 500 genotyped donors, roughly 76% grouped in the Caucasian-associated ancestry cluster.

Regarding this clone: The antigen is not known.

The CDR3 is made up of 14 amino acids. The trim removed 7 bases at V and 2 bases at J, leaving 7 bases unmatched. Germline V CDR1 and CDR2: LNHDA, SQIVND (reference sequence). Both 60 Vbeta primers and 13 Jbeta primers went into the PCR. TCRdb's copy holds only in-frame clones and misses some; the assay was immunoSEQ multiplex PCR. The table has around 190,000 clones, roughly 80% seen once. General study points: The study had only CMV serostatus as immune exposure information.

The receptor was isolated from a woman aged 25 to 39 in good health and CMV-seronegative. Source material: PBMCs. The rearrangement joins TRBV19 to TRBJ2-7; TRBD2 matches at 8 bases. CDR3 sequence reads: CASISGTQPYEQYF. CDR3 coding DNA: TGTGCCAGTATTAGCGGGACACAACCCTACGAGCAGTACTTC.